This section outlines one TCR beta chain sequence together with its context. As originally analysed: Estimation of nucleated cell counts was performed using reference gene primer amplification. The assay was immunoSEQ multiplex PCR, and TCRdb's table has in-frame clones only and misses some. V, J and clone size are taken as reported in that table, and D and trimming were inferred from the DNA itself. The table records 400,000 to 500,000 clones, approximately 90% of them present only once. Trimming stripped 4 bases from V and 2 bases from J, with 15 bases between. Germline CDR1 is SGHDT and CDR2 is YYEEEE. This CDR3 region has 15 residues. The sample comes from a study of blood T cell repertoires in COVID-19. Turning to the study itself: Researchers got acute and convalescent COVID-19 samples from the United States, Italy and Spain. In each case, the material was cDNA or gDNA derived from T cells, B-cell-depleted T cells, or PBMCs.

Material: peripheral blood. The receptor was isolated from a woman in her twenties or thirties with active or convalescent COVID-19. V and J are TRBV5-6 and TRBJ1-2, with D maybe TRBD1 (5 bases). The CDR3 is CASSAIRGYNYGYTF. The CDR3 region has the DNA TGTGCCAGCAGCGCCATAAGGGGATACAACTATGGCTACACCTTC.